This passage covers 17 T cell receptor beta chains from one sample sequenced in a study of T-cell reconstitution after alpha-beta-depleted transplantation in children. Preparation of the TCRbeta library involved a method that used unique molecular identifiers. From the PCR reads, TCRdb called clonotypes with MiXCR, one entry per CDR3 protein. The profile covers 450,000 to 500,000 distinct CDR3 sequences, with 9.5% to 15% appearing a single time and 5% to 6% taken by the ten largest. The sample was PBMCs from the stem cell graft donor, taken from the stem cell graft. The receptors stem from a human donor who donated a stem cell graft to a child with combined immunodeficiency.

This clonotype was observed a few times. The rearrangement links TRBV12-3 or TRBV12-4 to TRBJ2-7; 9 nucleotides agree with TRBD2. J lost 4 bases, V lost 5 bases, and 9 bases had no gene match. The CDR3 has 15 residues. CDR3 amino acids: CASSPLRGGVYEQYF. The CDR3 DNA reads TGTGCCAGCAGTCCTCTTCGCGGGGGGGTGTACGAGCAGTACTTC.

This clonotype was detected many times. The chain uses TRBV29-1 and TRBJ2-3; the D gene is possibly TRBD2 (6 bases). The CDR3 contains 14 residues. Trimming removed 6 bases at V and 2 bases at J, with 15 bases between. Germline V gene data show CDR1 as SQVTM and CDR2 as ANQGSEA. The CDR3 DNA follows: TGCAGCGTGGGACTGGTCCTAGCCACAGATACGCAGTATTTT. It translates to CSVGLVLATDTQYF.

This clonotype was observed at least ten times. CDR3 sequence: CSEITGLTYNEQFF. Here the CDR3 DNA reads TGCAGCGAAATTACAGGGCTTACTTACAATGAGCAGTTCTTC. This chain connects TRBV29-1 to TRBJ2-1, with D maybe TRBD1 (6 bases). CDR1 and CDR2 from the germline V gene are SQVTM and ANQGSEA. CDR3 length: 14 amino acids. Trimming took off 7 bases at V and 4 bases at J, with 17 bases between the two ends.

This clonotype was seen at least ten times. The chain employs TRBV6-5 and TRBJ2-1; D ambiguous. Between the trimmed V and J ends, which lost 8 bases and 5 bases, there was a span of 13 bases. Germline V lookup: CDR1 MNHEY, CDR2 SVGAGI. This CDR3 has 13 residues. CDR3 sequence reads: CASRRPQNNEQFF. The CDR3 nucleotides are TGTGCCAGCCGACGACCCCAAAACAATGAGCAGTTCTTC.

The V gene is TRBV4-2, the J gene TRBJ2-7, with D possibly matching TRBD2 (5 bases). This CDR3 has 14 residues. V was trimmed by 2 bases and J by 4 bases, leaving 12 bases between them. CDR1 LGHNA and CDR2 YNFKEQ come from the germline V gene. DNA of the CDR3: TGTGCCAGCAGCCAAACTGGAGGCACGTACGAGCAGTACTTC. Protein product: CASSQTGGTYEQYF.

This clonotype was recorded at least ten times. The chain is built from TRBV12-3 or TRBV12-4 and TRBJ2-1; D call uncertain. V lost 1 base and J lost 10, with 11 bases in between. This CDR3 region has 13 residues. CDR3 nucleotide sequence: TGTGCCAGCAGTTTAGGACTTAAGGGCGAGCAGTTCTTC. This translates into CASSLGLKGEQFF.

This clonotype has a handful of counts. This chain uses TRBV7-8 with TRBJ2-1; the match to TRBD2 covers 13 bases. Germline CDR1 is SGHVS and CDR2 is FQNEAQ. V gave up 5 bases and J gave up 0 bases; unmatched junction bases: 13. The CDR3 contains 20 residues. The CDR3 region is CASSTEPGLAGPSSYNEQFF. The CDR3 nucleotides read TGTGCCAGCAGCACAGAACCGGGACTAGCGGGGCCATCCTCCTACAATGAGCAGTTCTTC. The full variable domain, in which reference TRBV7-8 and TRBJ2-1 provide the parts outside the CDR3, is GAGVSQSPRYKVAKRGQDVALRCDPISGHVSLFWYQQALGQGPEFLTYFQNEAQLDKSGLPSDRFFAERPEGSVSTLKIQRTQQEDSAVYLCASSTEPGLAGPSSYNEQFFGPGTRLTVL.

In this sample, this clonotype turned up many times. The rearrangement links TRBV6-5 to TRBJ2-5, with 10 bases identical to TRBD1. This CDR3 contains 15 residues. V lost 4 bases and J lost 3; bases outside the gene matches: 5. CDR1 is MNHEY and CDR2 is SVGAGI in the germline V gene. DNA for the CDR3: TGTGCCAGCAGTTCCCCGGGACAGGGGAAAGAGACCCAGTACTTC. Amino acids: CASSSPGQGKETQYF.

In its sample, this clonotype was seen many times. The chain joins TRBV6-4 to TRBJ2-2; weak D call: TRBD2 (5 bases). Germline loops: CDR1 MRHNA, CDR2 SNTAGT. The CDR3 totals 13 residues. V gave up 6 bases and J gave up 5 bases, with 10 bases separating them. This chain's CDR3 is CASRSTGTGELFF. The DNA of the CDR3 is TGTGCCAGCAGATCCACGGGGACCGGGGAGCTGTTTTTT.

V usage is TRBV2 and J usage is TRBJ2-3, with TRBD1 as a possible D gene (5 bases). This CDR3 has 14 residues. CDR1 SNHLY and CDR2 FYNNEI come from the germline V gene. Trimming cost V 6 bases and J 4 bases, with 14 bases left between them. Here the CDR3 DNA reads TGTGCCAGCAGGGACGCAGGGCTGGCAGATACGCAGTATTTT. Protein product: CASRDAGLADTQYF.

This chain uses TRBV20-1 with TRBJ1-4; D gene ambiguous. Germline CDR1 reads DFQATT; CDR2 reads SNEGSKA (reference sequence). Deletions cut 5 bases from V and 8 bases from J, with 12 bases between. This CDR3 has 12 residues. In nucleotides, the CDR3 is TGCAGTGCTGCGGGGAACGGGGAAAAACTGTTTTTT. It yields the protein CSAAGNGEKLFF.

This clonotype was seen more than once but under ten times. The gene calls are TRBV11-2 and TRBJ2-5; 9 bases are shared with TRBD1. After removal of 1 base from V and 4 bases from J, the junction contained 4 bases not matched to a gene. Germline CDR1 reads SGHAT; CDR2 reads FQNNGV. There are 15 residues in the CDR3. The CDR3 DNA reads TGTGCCAGCAGCTTAGGGGACAGGGATCCAGAGACCCAGTACTTC. This gives the protein CASSLGDRDPETQYF.

This chain links TRBV11-2 with TRBJ1-4; D is ambiguous. The length of the CDR3 is 14 residues. Trimming removed 5 bases from V and 7 bases from J, with 14 bases in between. CDR1 SGHAT and CDR2 FQNNGV come from the germline V gene. The CDR3 sequence is CASSHGGPGEKLFF. Written as DNA, the CDR3 is TGTGCCAGCAGCCACGGAGGCCCAGGTGAAAAACTGTTTTTT.

This clonotype was observed at least ten times. The chain is built from TRBV5-1 and TRBJ2-3, with a weak D call TRBD2 (6 bases). The CDR3 is 14 amino acids. Trimming shortened V by 1 base and J by 3 bases, and 9 bases separated the two germline ends. Germline V CDR1 and CDR2: SGHRS, YFSETQ. The CDR3 coding sequence is TGCGCCAGCAGCTTGTCCCGGGAGACAGATACGCAGTATTTT. Its protein is CASSLSRETDTQYF.

The sample holds many counts of this clonotype. V is TRBV2 and J is TRBJ2-7, with D perhaps assigned TRBD1 or TRBD2 (6 bases each). Germline V lookup: CDR1 SNHLY, CDR2 FYNNEI. V shed 4 bases and J shed 6 bases, with 13 bases lying between them. There are 13 residues in the CDR3. The DNA for the CDR3 is TGTGCCAGCAGTGGGGTAAAGGGGGGCGAGCAGTACTTC. Translating gives CASSGVKGGEQYF.

This clonotype showed up many times. The chain recombines TRBV4-3 with TRBJ2-4; unclear D gene. The CDR3 has 15 amino acids. The V end was cut by 0 bases, the J end by 0 bases, with 6 bases between. Germline CDR1 and CDR2: LGHNA and YSLEER. DNA for the CDR3: TGCGCCAGCAGCCAAGAGAGGCTAGCCAAAAACATTCAGTACTTC. Translating it yields CASSQERLAKNIQYF.

The DNA for the CDR3 is TGTGCCAGCAGTGATCCGTCAGCCACAGATACGCAGTATTTT. Amino acid sequence: CASSDPSATDTQYF. This chain uses TRBV6-1 with TRBJ2-3; D gene unclear. Germline assignment: CDR1 MNHNS and CDR2 SASEGT. This CDR3 has 14 amino acids. V was clipped by 3 bases and J by 2 bases, with 9 bases between them.